The next 17 T cell receptor beta chains were all read from a single sample in a study of blood T cell repertoires in COVID-19. The method was immunoSEQ multiplex PCR; TCRdb's version includes in-frame clones alone and lacks a portion of them. Of under 350,000 clones in the sample, over 75% were seen once. Sample: peripheral blood. Source of these receptors: a human donor in a cohort sampled during active COVID-19.

The chain has TRBV4-2 and TRBJ2-3; 15 bases agree with TRBD2. Losses at the gene ends were 3 bases for V and 4 bases for J; bases not matched to a gene: 5. The CDR3 has 17 amino acids. CDR1 and CDR2 (germline): LGHNA, YNFKEQ. The CDR3 DNA is TGTGCCAGCAGCCAGGGAGGGACTAGCGGGGGGTCAGATACGCAGTATTTT. The encoded protein is CASSQGGTSGGSDTQYF.

This clone was recorded once. The chain is built from TRBV7-3 and TRBJ1-1; no definite D call. CDR3 length equals 15 residues. V was pared by 1 base and J by 1 base, with 10 bases between. CDR1 SGHTA and CDR2 FQGTGA come from the germline V gene. The CDR3 DNA sequence: TGTGCCAGCAGCTTAAAGGCGGGTGGGAACACTGAAGCTTTCTTT. It yields the protein CASSLKAGGNTEAFF. Combining the CDR3 with reference TRBV7-3 and TRBJ1-1 gives the whole variable domain GAGVSQTPSNKVTEKGKYVELRCDPISGHTALYWYRQSLGQGPEFLIYFQGTGAADDSGLPNDRFFAVRPEGSVSTLKIQRTERGDSAVYLCASSLKAGGNTEAFFGQGTRLTVV.

The genes are TRBV6-1 and TRBJ1-1, with 7 bases identical to TRBD1. After removal of 1 base from V and 5 bases from J, the junction contained 4 bases not matched to a gene. Germline CDR1 and CDR2: MNHNS and SASEGT. The CDR3 runs 14 residues. CDR3 nucleotides: TGTGCCAGCAGTGAAGGATACAGGGGTACTGAAGCTTTCTTT. Its translation: CASSEGYRGTEAFF.

The chain carries TRBV10-3 and TRBJ1-6; tentatively, D is TRBD1 (6 bases). The ends were cut back, 3 bases at V and 2 bases at J, with 8 bases in the middle. CDR3 length: 15 residues. Germline loops: CDR1 ENHRY, CDR2 SYGVKD. In DNA form, the CDR3 reads TGTGCCATCAGTGATAGGGACACCTATAATTCACCCCTCCACTTT. Its translation: CAISDRDTYNSPLHF.

CDR3 in amino acids: CASSFGGGNTEAFF. The CDR3 region has the DNA TGCGCCAGCAGCTTCGGGGGTGGGAACACTGAAGCTTTCTTT. The chain combines TRBV5-1 with TRBJ1-1; possibly TRBD1 for D (5 bases). The CDR3 is made up of 14 amino acids. The V end was cut by 2 bases, the J end by 1 base, with 9 bases between. The germline V gene encodes CDR1 SGHRS and CDR2 YFSETQ.

V gene TRBV18 combines with J gene TRBJ1-2; unclear D gene. The CDR3 spans 12 residues. Germline V gene data show CDR1 as KGHSH and CDR2 as LQKENI. V lost 0 bases to trimming and J lost 8 bases, with 7 bases between them. The CDR3 bases are TGTGCCAGCTCACCACCGTTACGGGGCTACACCTTC. It codes for CASSPPLRGYTF.

The chain couples TRBV4-1 to TRBJ1-5, with D possibly TRBD1 on 5 matching bases. The CDR3 is 15 residues long. The germline V and J ends were trimmed by 0 bases and 7 bases, with 13 bases remaining between them. Germline assignment: CDR1 MGHRA and CDR2 YSYEKL. In DNA form, the CDR3 reads TGCGCCAGCAGCCAAGATCCAGGGATGGGCCAGCCCCAGCATTTT. This encodes CASSQDPGMGQPQHF.

Notes on this clone: Sequence at one end of the junction differs from germline and may be a read error. V and J are TRBV5-4 and TRBJ1-2; D is unresolved. CDR1 and CDR2 (germline): SGHNT, YYREEE (reference sequence). This CDR3 has 19 residues. The chain's CDR3 is CASTLNKWSINQNNYGYTF. The CDR3 DNA reads TGTGCCAGCACCTTGAACAAATGGTCCATAAACCAAAACAACTATGGCTACACCTTC.

V and J are TRBV7-9 and TRBJ2-2, with D maybe TRBD1 (5 bases). There are 15 residues in the CDR3. V was cut by 5 bases and J by 1 base, with 11 bases left in between. CDR1 is SEHNR and CDR2 is FQNEAQ in the germline V gene (reference sequence). The CDR3 DNA reads as TGTGCCAGCAGCCCTGCAGGGCTGAACACCGGGGAGCTGTTTTTT. Amino acid sequence: CASSPAGLNTGELFF.

The sample holds one count of this clone. The chain links TRBV7-9 to TRBJ2-7, with TRBD1 as a possible D gene (5 bases). The V gene's germline CDR1 is SEHNR and CDR2 FQNEAQ (reference sequence). CDR3 length: 13 residues. Trimming pared 3 bases from V and 3 bases from J, leaving 9 bases between. The CDR3 coding sequence is TGTGCCAGCAGCTTTGATCAGGGCTACGAGCAGTACTTC. It encodes CASSFDQGYEQYF.

V and J are TRBV6-1 and TRBJ2-5, with D possibly matching TRBD2 (6 bases). There are 18 residues in the CDR3. The V end was cut by 0 bases, the J end by 5 bases, with 22 bases between. Germline values: CDR1 MNHNS, CDR2 SASEGT. The CDR3 loop is CASSEAVGGTGVGETQYF. The CDR3 coding sequence is TGTGCCAGCAGTGAAGCAGTGGGCGGGACGGGCGTAGGGGAGACCCAGTACTTC.

The chain uses TRBV9 and TRBJ1-6; 11 bases line up with TRBD1. The germline CDR1 and CDR2 sequences are SGDLS and YYNGEE. The V gene end was trimmed by 4 bases and the J gene end by 8 bases; junction bases not matched to a gene: 5. There are 15 residues in the CDR3. The CDR3 nucleotides read TGTGCCAGCAGCCCAGGGACAGGGGGAGATTCACCCCTCCACTTT. Its protein is CASSPGTGGDSPLHF.

The genes are TRBV7-2 and TRBJ2-1; 9 positions match TRBD2. V shed 4 bases and J 3 bases; nucleotides not matched to a gene: 10. The CDR3 runs to 17 residues. Germline CDR1 is SGHTA and CDR2 is FQGNSA. CDR3 sequence (DNA): TGTGCCAGCAGCTCCCCGAGGATAGCGGGGGTCTACAATGAGCAGTTCTTC. Translation: CASSSPRIAGVYNEQFF.

This clone appeared once. This CDR3 is also generated by other DNA sequences in the sample. The chain employs TRBV2 and TRBJ2-2, with TRBD1 matching over 8 bases. V was pared by 1 base and J by 4 bases, with 2 bases of the junction left unmatched. Per germline, CDR1 SNHLY and CDR2 FYNNEI. The CDR3 sequence is 15 residues long. CDR3 in amino acids: CASSEEQGGTGELFF. The CDR3 DNA sequence: TGTGCCAGCAGTGAAGAACAGGGGGGCACCGGGGAGCTGTTTTTT.

The J gene is TRBJ2-7, the V gene TRBV12-5, with D unresolved. V was cut by 0 bases and J by 5 bases, with 17 bases left in between. This CDR3 is built from 16 residues. The germline V gene has CDR1 LGHNT and CDR2 FRNRAP. The CDR3 protein is CASGLVIGQDRHEQYF. The CDR3 nucleotides read TGTGCTAGTGGTTTGGTAATCGGCCAGGATCGACACGAGCAGTACTTC.

The V call is TRBV6-5, the J call TRBJ2-1; unclear D gene. The V gene's germline CDR1 is MNHEY and CDR2 SVGAGI. V was pared by 4 bases and J by 9 bases, with 10 bases between. The CDR3 covers 12 residues. Here the CDR3 DNA reads TGTGCCAGCAGTTTTCTAACGGGTGAGCAGTTCTTC. Protein: CASSFLTGEQFF.

The chain uses TRBV3-1 (or the pseudogene TRBV3-2) and TRBJ1-1, with TRBD1 identical over 7 bases. The length of the CDR3 is 14 residues. Germline V CDR1 and CDR2: LGHDT, YNNKEL (reference sequence). V was pared by 3 bases and J by 4 bases, with 5 bases of the junction left unmatched. CDR3 protein: CASSQWTGGTEAFF. The CDR3 DNA reads TGTGCCAGCAGCCAGTGGACAGGAGGCACTGAAGCTTTCTTT.